Presented here are 3 T cell receptor beta chains from one specimen sequenced in a study of Graves' ophthalmopathy and Graves' hyperthyroidism (dated by TCRdb to 2016 to 2019). The sequencing machine was an Illumina HiSeq 2000. For repertoire sequencing, the TCR beta CDR3 regions were amplified from RNA transcripts. The first round was an RT-PCR using HTBI primers with the Qiagen OneStep RT-PCR kit, and this first round was followed by a second-round multiplex PCR, then size selection and purification. TCRdb trimmed the raw reads at Q25, called clones with MiXCR and kept productive beta chains. Every CDR3 protein is listed once, alongside the most common genes and DNA of its rows. Counted in this sample were 600,000 to 950,000 distinct CDR3 sequences; roughly 40% of them appeared once. The leading ten clones occupy roughly 46% of the sample. Sequencing was done on a sample of peripheral blood. These TCRs come from an adult man with Graves' ophthalmopathy.

This clonotype was counted ten times or more. V and J are TRBV2 and TRBJ1-6; TRBD1 matches 10 bases. CDR3 length: 15 amino acids. Germline V lookup: CDR1 SNHLY, CDR2 FYNNEI. Trimming cost V 5 bases and J 6 bases; bases outside gene matches: 4. CDR3 DNA: TGTGCCAGCAGTTTTCGGGACAGGGGTAATTCACCCCTCCACTTT. Translating gives CASSFRDRGNSPLHF.

This clonotype was detected a few times. The V gene is TRBV25-1, the J gene TRBJ1-2, with 8 bases aligning to TRBD1. The CDR3 extends over 16 amino acids. The germline CDR1 and CDR2 sequences are MGHDK and SYGVNS. J was trimmed by 1 base and V by 5 bases; bases with no gene match: 9. This CDR3 reads CASSPPRTGRNYGYTF. Written as DNA, the CDR3 is TGTGCCAGCAGTCCTCCTAGGACAGGGCGTAACTATGGCTACACCTTC.

The rearrangement uses TRBV10-3 and TRBJ1-2, with a possible D match to TRBD1 (5 bases). The CDR3 contains 14 residues. The V gene lost 5 bases and the J gene lost 4 bases, with 14 bases spanning the gap. Germline values: CDR1 ENHRY, CDR2 SYGVKD. The CDR3 coding sequence is TGTGCCATCAGTTACCGTCGACAGACCTATGGCTACACCTTC. Its translation is CAISYRRQTYGYTF.